Included here is one TCR beta chain sequence, with context. Its specificity is unknown. Time point meaning: sample taken at primary tumor resection. The data originate from a study of spatial heterogeneity in lung cancer. TCRdb re-analysed the 5' RACE reads in MiXCR, keeping a single row per CDR3 protein. The sample includes 15,000 or so distinct CDR3 sequences, around 6.6% of them seen just once. General study points: The number of expanded tumor alpha and beta chains correlated with mutation number.

This clonotype was sampled from a male donor with early-stage non-small cell lung cancer. The source material was lung tumor tissue, sampled at surgery.

The chain's CDR3 is CASSWDRGFEQYV. In nucleotides, the CDR3 is TGTGCCAGCAGCTGGGACAGGGGGTTTGAGCAGTACGTC. The chain recombines TRBV5-5 with TRBJ2-7; TRBD1 matches at 11 bases. CDR1 and CDR2 from the germline V gene are SGHKS and YYEKEE (reference sequence). The ends lost 3 bases at V and 7 bases at J; junction bases unmatched: 3. CDR3 size: 13 residues.